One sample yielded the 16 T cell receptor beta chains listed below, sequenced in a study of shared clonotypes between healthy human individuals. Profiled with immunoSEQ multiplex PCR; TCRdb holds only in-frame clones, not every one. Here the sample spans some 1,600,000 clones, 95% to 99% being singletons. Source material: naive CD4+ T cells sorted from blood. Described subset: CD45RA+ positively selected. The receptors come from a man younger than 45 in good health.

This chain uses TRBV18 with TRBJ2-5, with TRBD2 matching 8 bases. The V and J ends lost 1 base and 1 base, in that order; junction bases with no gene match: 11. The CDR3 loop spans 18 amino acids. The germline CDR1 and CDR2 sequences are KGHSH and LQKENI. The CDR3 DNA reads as TGTGCCAGCTCACCACAGTCAGTAGCGGGGACCGCCCAAGAGACCCAGTACTTC. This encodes CASSPQSVAGTAQETQYF. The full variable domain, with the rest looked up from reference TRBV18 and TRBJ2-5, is NAGVMQNPRHLVRRRGQEARLRCSPMKGHSHVYWYRQLPEEGLKFMVYLQKENIIDESGMPKERFSAEFPKEGPSILRIQQVVRGDSAAYFCASSPQSVAGTAQETQYFGPGTRLLVL.

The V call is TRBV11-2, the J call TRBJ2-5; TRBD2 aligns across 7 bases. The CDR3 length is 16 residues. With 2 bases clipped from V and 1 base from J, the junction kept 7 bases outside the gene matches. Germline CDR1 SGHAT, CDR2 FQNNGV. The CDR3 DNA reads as TGTGCCAGCAGCTTAAGGTCTACGGGAGGCCAAGAGACCCAGTACTTC. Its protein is CASSLRSTGGQETQYF.

CDR3 in DNA: TGCGCCAGCAGCCCCGGCGTACTCGACAGGGCCCCCTACGAGCAGTACTTC. Translation: CASSPGVLDRAPYEQYF. The rearrangement joins TRBV5-1 to TRBJ2-7; TRBD1 agrees at 7 bases. J was trimmed by 2 bases and V by 4 bases; bases with no gene match: 15. The CDR3 extends over 17 amino acids. Germline-derived CDR1 and CDR2 are SGHRS and YFSETQ.

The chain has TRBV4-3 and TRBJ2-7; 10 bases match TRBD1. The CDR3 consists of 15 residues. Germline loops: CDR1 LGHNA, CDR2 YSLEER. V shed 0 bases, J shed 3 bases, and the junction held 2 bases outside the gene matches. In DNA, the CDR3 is TGCGCCAGCAGCCAAGAGGACAGGGGGAACTACGAGCAGTACTTC. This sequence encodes CASSQEDRGNYEQYF.

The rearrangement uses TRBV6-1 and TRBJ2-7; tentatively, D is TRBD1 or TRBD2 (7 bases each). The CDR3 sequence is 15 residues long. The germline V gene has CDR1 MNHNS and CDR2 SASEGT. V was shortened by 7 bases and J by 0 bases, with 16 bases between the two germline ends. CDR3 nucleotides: TGTGCCAGCAAGGAAGGGGGCGGGAGCTCCTACGAGCAGTACTTC. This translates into CASKEGGGSSYEQYF.

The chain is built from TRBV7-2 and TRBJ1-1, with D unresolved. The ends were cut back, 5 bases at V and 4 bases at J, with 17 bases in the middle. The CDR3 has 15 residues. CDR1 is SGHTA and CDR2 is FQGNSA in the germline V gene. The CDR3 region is CASSPHTGSGTEAFF. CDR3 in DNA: TGTGCCAGCAGCCCCCACACTGGCTCGGGCACTGAAGCTTTCTTT.

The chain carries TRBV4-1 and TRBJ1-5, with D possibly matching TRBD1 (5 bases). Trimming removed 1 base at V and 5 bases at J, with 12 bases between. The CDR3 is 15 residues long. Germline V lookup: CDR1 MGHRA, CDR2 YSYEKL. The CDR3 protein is CASSQVPGSHQPQHF. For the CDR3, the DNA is TGCGCCAGCAGCCAAGTTCCAGGGAGCCATCAGCCCCAGCATTTT.

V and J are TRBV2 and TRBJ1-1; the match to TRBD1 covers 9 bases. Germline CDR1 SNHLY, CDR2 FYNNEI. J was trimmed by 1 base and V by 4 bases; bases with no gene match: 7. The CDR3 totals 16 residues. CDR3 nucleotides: TGTGCCAGCAGTGCTACAGGGGGCGCGAGGAACACTGAAGCTTTCTTT. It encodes CASSATGGARNTEAFF. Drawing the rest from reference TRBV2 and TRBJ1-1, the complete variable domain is EPEVTQTPSHQVTQMGQEVILRCVPISNHLYFYWYRQILGQKVEFLVSFYNNEISEKSEIFDDQFSVERPDGSNFTLKIRSTKLEDSAMYFCASSATGGARNTEAFFGQGTRLTVV.

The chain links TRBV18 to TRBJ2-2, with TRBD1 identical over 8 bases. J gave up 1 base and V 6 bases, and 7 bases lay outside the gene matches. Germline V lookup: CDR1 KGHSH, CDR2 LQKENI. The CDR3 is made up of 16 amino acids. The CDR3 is CASSQQGTGNTGELFF. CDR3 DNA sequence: TGTGCCAGCTCCCAACAAGGGACAGGGAACACCGGGGAGCTGTTTTTT.

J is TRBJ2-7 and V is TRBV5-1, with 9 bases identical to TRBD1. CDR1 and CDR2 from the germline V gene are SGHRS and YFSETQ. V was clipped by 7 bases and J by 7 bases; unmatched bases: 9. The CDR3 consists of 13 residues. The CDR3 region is CASRGTGNEEQYF. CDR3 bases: TGCGCCAGCCGTGGGACAGGGAACGAAGAGCAGTACTTC.

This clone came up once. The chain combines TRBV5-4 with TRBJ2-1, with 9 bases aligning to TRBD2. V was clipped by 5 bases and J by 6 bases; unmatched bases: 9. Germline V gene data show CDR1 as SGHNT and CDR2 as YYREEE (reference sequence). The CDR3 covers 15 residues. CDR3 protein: CASRTNQREVNEQFF. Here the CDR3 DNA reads TGTGCCAGCAGAACGAATCAGCGGGAGGTCAATGAGCAGTTCTTC. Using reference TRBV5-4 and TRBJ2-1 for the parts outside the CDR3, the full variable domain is ETGVTQSPTHLIKTRGQQVTLRCSSQSGHNTVSWYQQALGQGPQFIFQYYREEENGRGNFPPRFSGLQFPNYSSELNVNALELDDSALYLCASRTNQREVNEQFFGPGTRLTVL.

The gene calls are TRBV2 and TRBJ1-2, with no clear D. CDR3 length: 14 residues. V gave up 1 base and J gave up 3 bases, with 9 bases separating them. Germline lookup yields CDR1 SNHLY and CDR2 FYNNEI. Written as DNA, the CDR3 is TGTGCCAGCAGTGAAGTACAGTGGGACTATGGCTACACCTTC. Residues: CASSEVQWDYGYTF.

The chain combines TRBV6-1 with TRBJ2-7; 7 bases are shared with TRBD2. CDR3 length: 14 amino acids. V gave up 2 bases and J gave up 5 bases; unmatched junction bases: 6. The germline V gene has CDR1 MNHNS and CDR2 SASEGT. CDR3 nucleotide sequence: TGTGCCAGCAGTGAATGGCAGGGAGGGGACGAGCAGTACTTC. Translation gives CASSEWQGGDEQYF.

This chain's CDR3 is CASSGNRAMNTEAFF. The CDR3 nucleotides read TGTGCCAGCAGCGGAAACAGGGCGATGAACACTGAAGCTTTCTTT. The rearrangement joins TRBV7-9 to TRBJ1-1; D perhaps matches TRBD1 (6 bases). The V end was cut by 5 bases, the J end by 0 bases, with 13 bases between. CDR3 length: 15 residues. Germline V gene lookup returns CDR1 SEHNR and CDR2 FQNEAQ (reference sequence).

The CDR3 DNA reads TGTGCCAGCAGATCGACAGGGGGCACCGGGGAGCTGTTTTTT. Protein product: CASRSTGGTGELFF. This chain connects TRBV6-4 to TRBJ2-2; TRBD1 matches 9 bases. Per the germline V gene, CDR1 is MRHNA and CDR2 is SNTAGT. This CDR3 is built from 14 residues. Trimming at V came to 6 bases and at J to 4 bases, leaving 3 bases not matched to a gene.

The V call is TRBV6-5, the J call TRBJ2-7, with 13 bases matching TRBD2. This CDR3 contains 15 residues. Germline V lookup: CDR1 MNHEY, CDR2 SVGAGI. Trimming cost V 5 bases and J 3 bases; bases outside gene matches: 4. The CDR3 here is CASSKTSGRLYEQYF. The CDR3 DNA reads TGTGCCAGCAGTAAGACTAGCGGGAGGCTCTACGAGCAGTACTTC.